A selection of T cell receptor beta chains follows, all from one sample in a study of post-analysis software for immune sequencing data. TCRdb reanalysed the PCR reads using MiXCR and keeps one entry per CDR3 protein. The sample yields over 150,000 distinct CDR3 sequences, about 37% seen once. The sequences come from blood, collected after autologous hematopoietic stem cell transplantation. Every receptor here comes from a girl aged 10 to 17 with multiple sclerosis. CDR3s include the opening cysteine and the closing phenylalanine or tryptophan. Each record gives: V gene, clone size, D gene, J gene, CDR3 DNA, CDR3 protein. The D gene is left open where the match is weak. Clone size is stated in some rows and not others, as once, few, many or a class when expanded.

v_gene: TRBV7-2; abundance: once; d_gene: NA; j_gene: TRBJ2-3; CDR3nt: TGTGCCAGCAGCTTAGACGGCACAGATACGCGGTATTTT; CDR3aa: CASSLDGTDTRYF
v_gene: TRBV20-1; abundance: NA; d_gene: TRBD1; j_gene: TRBJ2-7; CDR3nt: TGCAGTGCTAGTCGGGACAGGGCCTACGAGCAGTACTTC; CDR3aa: CSASRDRAYEQYF
v_gene: TRBV7-9; abundance: few; d_gene: NA; j_gene: TRBJ2-1; CDR3nt: TGTGCCAGCAGCTCCTCTAACTCCTACAATGAGCAGTTCTTC; CDR3aa: CASSSSNSYNEQFF
v_gene: TRBV20-1; abundance: NA; d_gene: NA; j_gene: TRBJ2-7; CDR3nt: TGCATGATGAGGGGACCAACCTACGAGCAGTACTTC; CDR3aa: CMMRGPTYEQYF
v_gene: TRBV7-8; abundance: few; d_gene: TRBD2; j_gene: TRBJ2-7; CDR3nt: TGTGCCAGCGGACCCGGGACTAGCAACTACGAGCAGTACTTC; CDR3aa: CASGPGTSNYEQYF
v_gene: TRBV20-1; abundance: few; d_gene: NA; j_gene: TRBJ1-2; CDR3nt: TGCAGTGCTAGGGACACTAACTATGGCTACACCTTC; CDR3aa: CSARDTNYGYTF
v_gene: TRBV3-1; abundance: NA; d_gene: NA; j_gene: TRBJ1-1; CDR3nt: TGTGCCAGCAGCCCTCCCTGGGGGGAGGAAGCTTTCTTT; CDR3aa: CASSPPWGEEAFF
v_gene: TRBV5-1; abundance: NA; d_gene: NA; j_gene: TRBJ1-2; CDR3nt: TGCGCCAGCAGCCTCGCCAGGGGACTTCACTATGGCTACACCTTC; CDR3aa: CASSLARGLHYGYTF
v_gene: TRBV15; abundance: few; d_gene: NA; j_gene: TRBJ2-3; CDR3nt: TGTGCCACCTCCCGGACCCTTAGCACAGATACGCAGTATTTT; CDR3aa: CATSRTLSTDTQYF
v_gene: TRBV29-1; abundance: NA; d_gene: NA; j_gene: TRBJ1-1; CDR3nt: TGCAGCGTTGAAGTCCCGGGCCACACTGAAGCTTTCTTT; CDR3aa: CSVEVPGHTEAFF
v_gene: TRBV27; abundance: few; d_gene: NA; j_gene: TRBJ1-2; CDR3nt: TGTGCCAGCAGCCCCTCGGGCTATGGCTACACCTTC; CDR3aa: CASSPSGYGYTF
v_gene: TRBV7-9; abundance: NA; d_gene: TRBD1; j_gene: TRBJ2-1; CDR3nt: TGTGCCAGCAGCCCGGGACAGGGGTACTGGGATGAGCAGTTCTTC; CDR3aa: CASSPGQGYWDEQFF
v_gene: TRBV4-1; abundance: NA; d_gene: NA; j_gene: TRBJ1-2; CDR3nt: TGCGCCAGCAGCCAAGGGGAAGGGGCTCTCTATGGCTACACCTTC; CDR3aa: CASSQGEGALYGYTF
v_gene: TRBV4-1; abundance: few; d_gene: NA; j_gene: TRBJ2-7; CDR3nt: TGTGCCAGCAGCCAAGAAGGATCCTACGAGCAGTACTTC; CDR3aa: CASSQEGSYEQYF
v_gene: TRBV6-9; abundance: NA; d_gene: TRBD1; j_gene: TRBJ2-7; CDR3nt: TGTGCCAGCAGTTACGGACTTAGGACAGGGTATGGATACGAGCAGTACTTC; CDR3aa: CASSYGLRTGYGYEQYF
v_gene: TRBV14; abundance: NA; d_gene: TRBD2; j_gene: TRBJ2-1; CDR3nt: TGTGCCAGCAGCCAAGGGCTAGCGGGAGGTAACAATGAGCAGTTCTTC; CDR3aa: CASSQGLAGGNNEQFF
v_gene: TRBV7-8; abundance: NA; d_gene: NA; j_gene: TRBJ2-7; CDR3nt: TGTGCCAGCAGCTTTTGTCGCGACTCCTTATGTCCCTACGAGCAGTACTTC; CDR3aa: CASSFCRDSLCPYEQYF
v_gene: TRBV4-2; abundance: NA; d_gene: NA; j_gene: TRBJ2-3; CDR3nt: TGTGCCAGCAGCCAAGATCTGGGAGTTCCGGCAGATACGCAGTATTTT; CDR3aa: CASSQDLGVPADTQYF
v_gene: TRBV15; abundance: NA; d_gene: NA; j_gene: TRBJ2-1; CDR3nt: TGTGCCACCAGCAGAGATCTGGGGGGCGTTGTCAATGAGCAGTTCTTC; CDR3aa: CATSRDLGGVVNEQFF
v_gene: TRBV7-2; abundance: few; d_gene: NA; j_gene: TRBJ1-4; CDR3nt: TGTGCCAGCAGCCCTAGGCCCGGGCCCGGTATGTTTTTT; CDR3aa: CASSPRPGPGMFF
v_gene: TRBV6-4; abundance: once; d_gene: NA; j_gene: TRBJ2-1; CDR3nt: TGTGCCAGCAGTGACTCTGGACTGAACTCCTACAACGAGCAGTTCTTC; CDR3aa: CASSDSGLNSYNEQFF
v_gene: TRBV30; abundance: few; d_gene: TRBD1; j_gene: TRBJ1-2; CDR3nt: TGTGCCTGGTTACCACGGCAGGGGGTATACTATGGCTACACCTTC; CDR3aa: CAWLPRQGVYYGYTF
v_gene: TRBV30; abundance: NA; d_gene: TRBD2; j_gene: TRBJ2-1; CDR3nt: TGTGCCTGGGCGGCGGGAGCATATGAGCAGTTCTTC; CDR3aa: CAWAAGAYEQFF
v_gene: TRBV20-1; abundance: NA; d_gene: NA; j_gene: TRBJ1-2; CDR3nt: TGCAGTGCTAGAGATCAGGACGATTTCATCTACACCTTC; CDR3aa: CSARDQDDFIYTF
v_gene: TRBV6-2/TRBV6-3; abundance: NA; d_gene: NA; j_gene: TRBJ1-2; CDR3nt: TGTGCCAGCTCCGCTAACTCGTACTATGGCTACACCTTC; CDR3aa: CASSANSYYGYTF
v_gene: TRBV29-1; abundance: many; d_gene: NA; j_gene: TRBJ2-3; CDR3nt: TGCAGCGTTGGAGGGTACACAGATACGCAGTATTTT; CDR3aa: CSVGGYTDTQYF
v_gene: TRBV18; abundance: few; d_gene: NA; j_gene: TRBJ1-1; CDR3nt: TGTGCCAGCTCCCTCGGGACTGAAGCTTTCTTT; CDR3aa: CASSLGTEAFF
v_gene: TRBV5-1; abundance: few; d_gene: NA; j_gene: TRBJ2-5; CDR3nt: TGCGCCAGCAGCTCCAACGAAAAAGAGACCCAGTACTTC; CDR3aa: CASSSNEKETQYF
v_gene: TRBV20-1; abundance: NA; d_gene: TRBD2; j_gene: TRBJ2-3; CDR3nt: TGCAGTGCTAGAGATCGCTGGGGACTAGCAATTTCAGATACGCAGTATTTT; CDR3aa: CSARDRWGLAISDTQYF
v_gene: TRBV6-1; abundance: NA; d_gene: TRBD2; j_gene: TRBJ2-3; CDR3nt: TGTGCCAGCAGTGAGGGGGTAGCGGGGTTCACAGATACGCAGTATTTT; CDR3aa: CASSEGVAGFTDTQYF
v_gene: TRBV3-1; abundance: few; d_gene: NA; j_gene: TRBJ2-4; CDR3nt: TGTGCCAGCAGCCAAGATCTGGAGGAGGGAGAACGGGGCATTCAGTACTTC; CDR3aa: CASSQDLEEGERGIQYF
v_gene: TRBV20-1; abundance: few; d_gene: NA; j_gene: TRBJ2-1; CDR3nt: TGCAGTGCCATAACAGGCGCTAGCAGGTACAATGAGCAGTTCTTC; CDR3aa: CSAITGASRYNEQFF
v_gene: TRBV20-1; abundance: NA; d_gene: TRBD2; j_gene: TRBJ2-1; CDR3nt: TGCAGTGCTAGGGGGCTTGAGCGGGGACTCTCCTACAATGAGCAGTTCTTC; CDR3aa: CSARGLERGLSYNEQFF
v_gene: TRBV20-1; abundance: once; d_gene: NA; j_gene: TRBJ1-1; CDR3nt: TGCAGTGCGATTACAGGGATCGGGGTGAACACTGAAGCTTTCTTT; CDR3aa: CSAITGIGVNTEAFF
v_gene: TRBV29-1; abundance: NA; d_gene: NA; j_gene: TRBJ2-5; CDR3nt: TGCAGCGTTGAACTGGATGGGAGCAGTGTGGAGACCCAGTACTTC; CDR3aa: CSVELDGSSVETQYF
v_gene: TRBV14; abundance: few; d_gene: TRBD1; j_gene: TRBJ2-3; CDR3nt: TGTGCCAGCAGCCGGACAGGGTCCGTTGGAGATACGCAGTATTTT; CDR3aa: CASSRTGSVGDTQYF